This passage covers 14 T cell receptor beta chains from one sample sequenced in a study of human T cells and chemical hapten exposure (dated by TCRdb to 2020 to 2022). Library prep was done by RACE. Reads for this sample came from a NextSeq 500. TCRdb reanalyzed the raw reads on its own, using fastp at Q25 for trimming and MiXCR for clone calling, and kept in-frame beta chains. Records with the same CDR3 protein are collapsed into one entry carrying the most frequent genes and DNA. Within this sample are 40,000 or so distinct CDR3 sequences, with 8% to 11% of them counted one time only. Clones ranked in the top ten supply 5% to 6.5% of the sample. The time point label, as the study defines it: pre-sensitization, week 0. The treatment or condition label, read with the paper, signifies: therapeutic diphenylcyclopropenone sensitization with weekly scalp DPC. Sequencing was performed on whole blood, taken in connection with sensitization to the hapten diphenylcyclopropenone (DPC). The receptors were gathered from a man younger than 45 with alopecia areata. Some clones in this sample may be carry-over from other donors' samples.

This chain joins TRBV5-1 and TRBJ2-1; D is perhaps TRBD1 or TRBD2 (6 bases each). The CDR3 runs 17 residues. The germline V and J ends were trimmed by 4 bases and 0 bases, with 17 bases remaining between them. Per the germline V gene, CDR1 is SGHRS and CDR2 is YFSETQ. CDR3 bases: TGCGCCAGCAGCCCCCCGGGGGCCTTGTCCTCCTACAATGAGCAGTTCTTC. Its translation: CASSPPGALSSYNEQFF.

This clonotype was recorded many times. This chain links TRBV5-6 with TRBJ1-6, with D perhaps matching TRBD1 (5 bases). Germline CDR1 reads SGHDT; CDR2 reads YYEEEE. This CDR3 is 14 amino acids long. V was trimmed by 4 bases and J by 7 bases, leaving 12 bases between them. The CDR3: CASSLGRRNSPLHF. The CDR3 coding sequence is TGTGCCAGCAGCCTGGGACGGAGAAATTCACCCCTCCACTTT.

The table lists this clonotype with many counts. V usage is TRBV3-1 and J usage is TRBJ1-1; D uncertain. The germline V gene encodes CDR1 LGHDT and CDR2 YNNKEL (reference sequence). Trimming took off 4 bases at V and 6 bases at J, with 15 bases between the two ends. The CDR3 runs to 14 residues. The DNA of the CDR3 is TGTGCCAGCAGCCCGAGGGTAGGTTACTCTGAAGCTTTCTTT. Translating gives CASSPRVGYSEAFF.

This clonotype was detected a few times. The CDR3 DNA reads TGTGCCAGCAGCCAACCGACTAGCGGGGGGGCAGGAGATACGCAGTATTTT. Its translation is CASSQPTSGGAGDTQYF. The genes are TRBV3-1 and TRBJ2-3; 14 positions agree with TRBD2. The germline CDR1 and CDR2 sequences are LGHDT and YNNKEL (reference sequence). The CDR3 has 17 residues. V shed 2 bases, J shed 5 bases, and the junction held 6 bases outside the gene matches.

This rearrangement joins TRBV18 to TRBJ2-1, with 8 bases fitting TRBD1. Germline CDR1 reads KGHSH; CDR2 reads LQKENI. The CDR3 extends over 17 amino acids. The V segment lost 2 bases and the J segment 0 bases; nucleotides outside the gene matches: 6. CDR3: CASSPWGRGRSYNEQFF. The DNA for the CDR3 is TGTGCCAGCTCACCATGGGGCAGGGGGCGCTCCTACAATGAGCAGTTCTTC.

The sample holds a few counts of this clonotype. The chain recombines TRBV18 with TRBJ2-2; D is unresolved. Germline V gives CDR1 KGHSH, CDR2 LQKENI. This CDR3 spans 13 amino acids. V dropped 6 bases and J dropped 2 bases, with 7 bases sitting between them. The CDR3 sequence: CASSPINTGELFF. In DNA form, the CDR3 reads TGTGCCAGCTCGCCTATAAACACCGGGGAGCTGTTTTTT.

This chain joins TRBV3-1 and TRBJ2-4; tentative D call: TRBD2 (6 bases). Looked up from germline, CDR1 is LGHDT and CDR2 is YNNKEL (reference sequence). Trimming stripped 5 bases from V and 0 bases from J, with 14 bases between. The CDR3 runs 16 residues. CDR3 protein: CASSYGRDLAKNIQYF. The CDR3 bases are TGTGCCAGCAGCTATGGGCGGGACCTAGCCAAAAACATTCAGTACTTC.

As for this clonotype: This may stem from a read error, because a much larger clone lies one nucleotide away. The V gene is TRBV6-2 or TRBV6-3, the J gene TRBJ1-6; D perhaps matches TRBD1 (5 bases). The germline gives CDR1 MNHEY, CDR2 SVGEGT. This CDR3 has 15 residues. The CDR3 nucleotides read TGTGCCAGCAGTTACTCGACAGCGTCTAATTTACCCCTCCACTTT. Protein sequence: CASSYSTASNLPLHF.

With regard to this clonotype: The junction departs from germline at one end; a sequencing error may be responsible. This chain uses TRBV3-1 with TRBJ2-3, with D unclear. There are 12 residues in the CDR3. Germline CDR1 is LGHDT and CDR2 is YNNKEL (reference sequence). The DNA of the CDR3 is TGTGTCAGCAGCCAGGCGGTAGATACGCAGTATTTT. This gives the protein CVSSQAVDTQYF.

The table lists this clonotype with many counts. The chain joins TRBV7-6 to TRBJ1-5, with D possibly TRBD1 on 5 matching bases. With 1 base removed from V and 7 bases from J, the gap between germline ends came to 11 bases. CDR1 SGHVS and CDR2 FNYEAQ come from the germline V gene. The CDR3 has 14 amino acids. The CDR3 is CASSLGGAEQPQHF. For the CDR3, the DNA is TGTGCCAGCAGCTTAGGAGGGGCGGAACAGCCCCAGCATTTT.

The V and J genes are TRBV27 and TRBJ2-3; TRBD2 might be the D (7 bases). The V end was cut by 9 bases, the J end by 5 bases, with 12 bases between. The CDR3 contains 12 residues. CDR1 MNHEY and CDR2 SMNVEV come from the germline V gene (reference sequence). CDR3 loop: CARGGAIDTQYF. The CDR3 nucleotides are TGTGCCAGAGGGGGGGCCATAGATACGCAGTATTTT.

The chain uses TRBV5-1 and TRBJ2-5, with D perhaps TRBD1 or TRBD2 (5 bases each). Looked up from germline, CDR1 is SGHRS and CDR2 is YFSETQ. V lost 3 bases to trimming and J lost 1 base, with 13 bases between them. The CDR3 has 15 residues. The CDR3: CASSSPRGSQETQYF. The DNA of the CDR3 is TGCGCCAGCAGCTCGCCCCGGGGCTCCCAAGAGACCCAGTACTTC.

In this sample, this clonotype turned up many times. The CDR3 here is CASSLYGQGYNEQFF. In nucleotides, the CDR3 is TGTGCCAGCAGCTTATATGGACAGGGATACAATGAGCAGTTCTTC. This rearrangement joins TRBV7-3 to TRBJ2-1; 8 bases align to TRBD1. The trim removed 2 bases at V and 4 bases at J, leaving 4 bases unmatched. The CDR3 is 15 amino acids. Looked up from germline, CDR1 is SGHTA and CDR2 is FQGTGA.

This clonotype has just a few counts. V usage is TRBV20-1 and J usage is TRBJ2-1, with D hard to call. Germline V CDR1 and CDR2: DFQATT, SNEGSKA (reference sequence). The CDR3 loop spans 15 amino acids. Trimming removed 5 bases at V and 0 bases at J, with 14 bases between. In DNA, the CDR3 is TGCAGTGCTTTCCGTACGGGTCGCTCCTACAATGAGCAGTTCTTC. Amino acids: CSAFRTGRSYNEQFF.